The subject of this entry is one TCR beta chain. Its antigen is undetermined. The data stem from a study of cytomegalovirus exposure and HLA in healthy donors. Regarding the study as a whole: Common viral pathogens seemed, in a later analysis, to connect with several of the most significant clusters.

The PCR contained 60 Vbeta and 13 Jbeta primers. Clones were sequenced by immunoSEQ multiplex PCR, and TCRdb holds only the in-frame ones, with some missing. This table holds around 130,000 clones. Donors likely had unrecorded immune exposures despite being nominally healthy when sampled. The CDR3 length is 17 residues. Sequences were obtained from PBMCs. This sequence joins TRBV21-1 and TRBJ2-7; TRBD2, the D gene given by the table, was not confirmed from the DNA. TRBV21-1 counts as a pseudogene. The sequence derives from a woman aged 60-75 years in good health and CMV-seronegative. CDR3 bases: TGTGCCAGCAGCAAATCGGTGGGAGCGGGAGGGGGGTACGAGCAGTACTTC. Translation gives CASSKSVGAGGGYEQYF.